This TCR beta chain was captured by sequencing in a study of T-cell reconstitution after alpha-beta-depleted transplantation in children. Preparation of the TCRbeta library used unique molecular identifiers. MiXCR, run by TCRdb on the PCR reads, gives a single entry per CDR3 protein. The sample includes roughly 500,000 distinct CDR3 sequences, 30% to 35% of them seen just once. The material sequenced was PBMCs from the stem cell graft donor, taken from the stem cell graft. The sequence was collected from a human donor who donated a stem cell graft to a child with aplastic anemia.

CDR3 in DNA: TGTGCCAGCAGCATCACAGGGGGCGCTTCCACTGAAGCTTTCTTT. Translated, it gives CASSITGGASTEAFF. The rearrangement uses TRBV11-2 and TRBJ1-1; 9 nucleotides match TRBD1. V lost 5 bases to trimming and J lost 4 bases; unmatched junction nucleotides: 8. In germline, CDR1 is SGHAT, CDR2 FQNNGV. The CDR3 is made up of 15 amino acids.